Following are 17 T cell receptor beta chains from one sample sequenced in a study of molecular identifiers for immune sequencing clone quantification. TCRdb re-derived calls from the PCR reads in MiXCR, one entry per CDR3 protein. The table lists 60,000 to 65,000 distinct CDR3 sequences, around 20% of them singletons, with more than 1.3% in the top ten. Material for sequencing was naive CD8+ T cells from blood, with Jurkat cell RNA spiked in. The sample's subset: FACS-sorted CD8+CD4-CCR7+CD45RA+ naive T cells. These receptors were taken from a human donor in good health. Some libraries in this study had Jurkat cell RNA spiked in.

This clonotype was found many times. This sequence joins TRBV4-3 and TRBJ1-1, with D uncertain. The CDR3 has 14 residues. Trimming took 1 base from V and 3 from J, leaving 9 bases between them. Germline values: CDR1 LGHNA, CDR2 YSLEER. CDR3 loop: CASSQVEGDTEAFF. The DNA for the CDR3 is TGCGCCAGCAGCCAAGTTGAGGGCGACACTGAAGCTTTCTTT.

The chain combines TRBV4-1 with TRBJ2-4, with a tentative D call TRBD1 (6 bases). V lost 4 bases, J lost 0 bases, and 16 bases lay in between. Germline V gene data show CDR1 as MGHRA and CDR2 as YSYEKL. This CDR3 spans 17 amino acids. CDR3 sequence (DNA): TGCGCCAGCAGCCCAGGGGCCCTGTGGGGAGCCAAAAACATTCAGTACTTC. Translation: CASSPGALWGAKNIQYF.

The table lists this clonotype with many counts. The V call is TRBV6-5, the J call TRBJ2-7; D is uncertain. V was clipped by 0 bases and J by 3 bases, with 6 bases between them. CDR3 length: 13 residues. Germline V lookup: CDR1 MNHEY, CDR2 SVGAGI. This CDR3 is CASSYSTNYEQYF. DNA for the CDR3: TGTGCCAGCAGTTACTCGACCAACTACGAGCAGTACTTC.

Comments on this clonotype: A much larger clone differs by one base, so this may be a read error. Given the absence of the conserved phenylalanine or tryptophan at the CDR3 end, a read error is likely. V gene TRBV13 combines with J gene TRBJ2-2; D not certain. The ends were cut back, 8 bases at V and 6 bases at J, with 16 bases in the middle. The CDR3 has 14 amino acids. CDR1 is PRHDT and CDR2 is FYEKMQ in the germline V gene (reference sequence). CDR3: CASGVGLRSGELFL. The DNA of the CDR3 is TGTGCCAGCGGGGTTGGTTTGCGTTCCGGGGAGCTGTTTCTT.

This clonotype was found many times. The rearrangement joins TRBV29-1 to TRBJ1-2; 10 nucleotides align to TRBD1. With V trimmed by 5 bases and J by 5 bases, 11 bases remained unmatched. Germline values: CDR1 SQVTM, CDR2 ANQGSEA. The CDR3 runs to 15 residues. The CDR3 loop reads CSVLLPSDRGYGYTF. In nucleotides, the CDR3 is TGCAGCGTTCTTCTCCCCTCGGACAGGGGGTATGGCTACACCTTC.

This clonotype was observed many times. The rearrangement joins TRBV7-2 to TRBJ2-7; 7 positions match TRBD2. CDR1 is SGHTA and CDR2 is FQGNSA in the germline V gene. J lost 7 bases, V lost 3 bases, and 12 bases had no gene match. This CDR3 comprises 15 residues. CDR3 bases: TGTGCCAGCAGCTTTAATGGCGGGAGTCAGAGGGAGCAGTACTTC. Protein product: CASSFNGGSQREQYF.

This clonotype appeared many times. The chain employs TRBV7-8 and TRBJ2-7; D tentatively reads TRBD1 or TRBD2 (6 bases each). The CDR3 has 13 amino acids. V lost 5 bases to trimming and J lost 6 bases, with 14 bases between them. CDR1 and CDR2 from the germline V gene are SGHVS and FQNEAQ. CDR3 sequence reads: CASSPGARAEQYF. The CDR3 nucleotides are TGTGCCAGCAGCCCGGGGGCCAGAGCCGAGCAGTACTTC.

Remarks on this clonotype: With a much larger clone just one base away, this may be a read error. The chain uses TRBV20-1 and TRBJ2-7; perhaps TRBD1 as D (6 bases). The CDR3 spans 14 residues. Germline V gene sequence: CDR1 DFQATT, CDR2 SNEGSKA (reference sequence). Deletions cut 5 bases from V and 5 bases from J, with 19 bases between. CDR3 amino acids: CSARDTGHYNEQYF. CDR3 DNA sequence: TGCAGTGCTCGTGACACGGGACATTATAACGAGCAGTACTTC.

This clonotype was recorded only once. A much larger clonotype is one base distant, so this may be a read error. The gene calls are TRBV20-1 and TRBJ1-4; D gene ambiguous. The CDR3 sequence is 13 residues long. The germline V gene encodes CDR1 DFQATT and CDR2 SNEGSKA (reference sequence). The V gene lost 3 bases and the J gene lost 8 bases, with 13 bases spanning the gap. Here the CDR3 reads CSASSDALEKLFF. For the CDR3, the DNA is TGCAGTGCTAGTTCTGACGCATTGGAAAAACTGTTTTTT.

As regards this clonotype: At one end, the junction sequence differs from germline, possibly due to a read error. The V gene is TRBV7-6, the J gene TRBJ2-1; TRBD2 matches 10 bases. CDR1 is SGHVS, CDR2 FNYEAQ, per germline. The CDR3 consists of 15 residues. The CDR3 protein is CASSLAGEAYNEQFF. The DNA of the CDR3 is TGTGCCAGCAGCCTAGCGGGAGAGGCATACAATGAGCAGTTCTTC.

This clonotype was counted ten times or more. This sequence joins TRBV20-1 and TRBJ2-7; D is unresolved. V lost 4 bases, J lost 0 bases, and 7 bases lay in between. CDR3 length equals 12 residues. The V gene's germline CDR1 is DFQATT and CDR2 SNEGSKA (reference sequence). Here the CDR3 reads CSATRRSYEQYF. In nucleotides, the CDR3 is TGCAGTGCTACTCGTCGCTCCTACGAGCAGTACTTC.

This clonotype was counted at least ten times. The gene calls are TRBV28 and TRBJ2-5; D might be TRBD1 (6 bases). The CDR3 consists of 15 residues. Germline CDR1 is MDHEN and CDR2 is SYDVKM. The ends were cut back, 5 bases at V and 5 bases at J, with 18 bases in the middle. The CDR3 reads CASSLLTGRTETQYF. The CDR3 coding sequence is TGTGCCAGCAGTCTCCTGACAGGTCGTACGGAGACCCAGTACTTC.

The rearrangement uses TRBV27 and TRBJ1-2; no clear D gene. Per germline, CDR1 MNHEY and CDR2 SMNVEV (reference sequence). The CDR3 totals 14 residues. The V gene lost 8 bases and the J gene lost 8 bases, with 21 bases spanning the gap. CDR3 sequence: CASADAGASWGYTF. CDR3 sequence (DNA): TGTGCCAGCGCCGATGCAGGCGCCTCTTGGGGCTACACCTTC.

This clonotype was picked up many times. The chain combines TRBV2 with TRBJ2-2, with 10 bases identical to TRBD2. Germline-derived CDR1 and CDR2 are SNHLY and FYNNEI. After removal of 4 bases from V and 7 bases from J, the junction contained 12 bases not matched to a gene. This CDR3 has 17 amino acids. CDR3 protein: CASSADLAGVRHGELFF. The CDR3 nucleotides read TGTGCCAGCAGTGCGGATCTAGCGGGAGTTCGGCACGGGGAGCTGTTTTTT.

Remarks on this clonotype: Relative to the germline gene, one junction end is altered; a read error may explain this. The chain has TRBV7-7 and TRBJ2-2; 7 nucleotides line up with TRBD2. The CDR3 is made up of 13 amino acids. The germline gives CDR1 SSHAT, CDR2 FNYEAQ (reference sequence). The DNA of the CDR3 is TGTGCTAGCAGCTTAGGCGGGAGCAGGGAGCTGTTTTTT. The encoded protein is CASSLGGSRELFF.

The sample holds many counts of this clonotype. The chain combines TRBV6-4 with TRBJ2-1; 8 bases fit TRBD2. Germline V lookup: CDR1 MRHNA, CDR2 SNTAGT. The length of the CDR3 is 16 residues. V was clipped by 0 bases and J by 3 bases; unmatched bases: 4. The CDR3 here is CASSDSPSGFYNEQFF. CDR3 DNA sequence: TGTGCCAGCAGTGACTCCCCTAGCGGGTTCTACAATGAGCAGTTCTTC.

In its sample, this clonotype was seen many times. This chain links TRBV7-2 with TRBJ2-3, with 10 bases that match TRBD2. The germline gives CDR1 SGHTA, CDR2 FQGNSA. This CDR3 comprises 15 residues. V gave up 1 base and J gave up 4 bases; unmatched junction bases: 2. CDR3 in DNA: TGTGCCAGCAGCTTAGGACTAGCGGGTCCAGATACGCAGTATTTT. Translating it yields CASSLGLAGPDTQYF.